This T cell receptor (beta chain) was captured in a study of response to subunit inactivated influenza vaccine. TCRdb recomputed calls from the RT-PCR reads with MiXCR, one row per CDR3 protein. Among approximately 730,000 distinct CDR3 sequences listed, roughly 13% were seen once. The sample was PBMCs from blood, taken approximately 15 days before vaccination. The sequence was obtained from a man aged 50-60 years who received an inactivated influenza vaccine.

The CDR3 DNA reads as TGTGCCAGCAGCTTAGATCTAGTCAACTATGGCTACACCTTC. Translating gives CASSLDLVNYGYTF. This sequence joins TRBV11-2 and TRBJ1-2, with D uncertain. CDR1 is SGHAT, CDR2 FQNNGV, per germline. Between the trimmed V and J ends, which lost 0 bases and 2 bases, there was a span of 7 bases. The CDR3 totals 14 residues.